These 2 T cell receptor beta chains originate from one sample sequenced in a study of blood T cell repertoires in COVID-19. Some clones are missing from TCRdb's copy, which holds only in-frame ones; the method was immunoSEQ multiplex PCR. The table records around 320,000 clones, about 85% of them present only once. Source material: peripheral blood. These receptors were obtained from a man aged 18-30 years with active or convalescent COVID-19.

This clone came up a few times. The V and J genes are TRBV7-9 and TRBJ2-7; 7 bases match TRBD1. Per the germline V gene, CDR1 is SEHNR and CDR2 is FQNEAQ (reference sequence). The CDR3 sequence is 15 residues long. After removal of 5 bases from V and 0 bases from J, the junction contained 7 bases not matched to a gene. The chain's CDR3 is CASSPRDSSSYEQYF. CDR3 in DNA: TGTGCCAGCAGCCCGAGGGACAGTAGCTCCTACGAGCAGTACTTC.

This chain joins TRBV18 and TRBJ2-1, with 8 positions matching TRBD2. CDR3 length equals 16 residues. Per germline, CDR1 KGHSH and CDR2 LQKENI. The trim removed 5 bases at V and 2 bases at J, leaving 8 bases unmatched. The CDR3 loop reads CASSLDGTSPYNEQFF. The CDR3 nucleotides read TGTGCCAGCTCATTAGACGGGACTAGTCCCTACAATGAGCAGTTCTTC.